This TCR beta chain was sequenced in a study of tumor-infiltrating lymphocytes in primary liver carcinoma. Study background: The cohort consisted of patients whose primary liver carcinoma was surgically resected. Donors had hepatocellular carcinoma or combined HCC and intrahepatic cholangiocarcinoma. Study-level points and caveats: Tumor-adjacent and tumor-blood pairs shared a smaller degree of overlap than tumor region pairs. Tumors and blood were compared for top-250-clone fraction, and tumors had the significantly higher value (p = 0.039).

The researchers produced TCR beta cDNA from 450 to 600 ng total RNA with a constant-region primer. Investigators got TCR beta libraries out of three nested multiplex PCR rounds, done with slightly modified ARM-PCR. From the multiplex PCR reads, TCRdb called clonotypes with MiXCR, one entry per CDR3 protein. The repertoire holds some 180,000 distinct CDR3 sequences, with 50% to 75% as singletons. Unsorted whole blood yielded the blood RNA, and germline DNA was also extracted. This clonotype was observed a few times. No antigen is known for it. What was sequenced was peripheral blood. The sequence came from a man aged 35 to 55 with primary liver carcinoma and hepatitis B virus infection.

The CDR3 DNA is TGTGCCATCAGTGGGGGGCTGGCCGGCGGTGAGCAGTTCTTC. Encoded protein: CAISGGLAGGEQFF. The chain recombines TRBV10-3 with TRBJ2-1, with D possibly being TRBD1 (6 bases). V was trimmed by 4 bases and J by 9 bases, leaving 16 bases between them. The CDR3 extends over 14 amino acids. Germline values: CDR1 ENHRY, CDR2 SYGVKD.